One sample yielded the 22 T cell receptor beta chains listed below, sequenced in a study of blood T cell repertoires in COVID-19. The method was immunoSEQ multiplex PCR; TCRdb's version includes in-frame clones alone and lacks a portion of them. The table lists hundreds of thousands of clones, approximately 90% of them singletons. The specimen was PBMCs or T cells enriched from blood (not recorded which). The receptors were sampled from a woman between 40 and 55 years old who had recovered from COVID-19.

V gene TRBV15 combines with J gene TRBJ2-3; 10 bases align to TRBD2. Germline values: CDR1 LNHNV, CDR2 YYDKDF (reference sequence). Trimming removed 1 base from V and 8 bases from J; junction bases left unmatched: 15. The CDR3 sequence is 18 residues long. CDR3 nucleotides: TGTGCCACCAGCAGAGGGGGGGCTAGCGGGAGTCGGTCTGGTACGCAGTATTTT. It codes for CATSRGGASGSRSGTQYF. Full variable domain (outside the CDR3, taken from reference TRBV15 and TRBJ2-3): DAMVIQNPRYQVTQFGKPVTLSCSQTLNHNVMYWYQQKSSQAPKLLFHYYDKDFNNEADTPDNFQSRRPNTSFCFLDIRSPGLGDTAMYLCATSRGGASGSRSGTQYFGPGTRLTVL.

For this clone: Other DNA sequences of this sample code for an identical CDR3. The gene calls are TRBV9 and TRBJ2-1; 8 bases line up with TRBD2. Germline values: CDR1 SGDLS, CDR2 YYNGEE. The CDR3 totals 14 residues. The V gene end was trimmed by 4 bases and the J gene end by 1 base; junction bases not matched to a gene: 1. The CDR3 coding sequence is TGTGCCAGCAGCAGCGGGAGTTCCTACAATGAGCAGTTCTTC. This codes for CASSSGSSYNEQFF.

CDR3 coding DNA: TGTGCCAGCAGTGCCCGGGACAGGGATGGCTACACCTTC. Protein: CASSARDRDGYTF. The chain links TRBV27 to TRBJ1-2; 9 nucleotides agree with TRBD1. J gave up 6 bases and V 5 bases, and 4 bases lay outside the gene matches. The length of the CDR3 is 13 residues. CDR1 is MNHEY, CDR2 SMNVEV, per germline (reference sequence).

This sequence joins TRBV30 and TRBJ1-6; the D gene is possibly TRBD1 (5 bases). Trimming removed 2 bases from V and 0 bases from J, with 11 bases in between. Germline loops: CDR1 GTSNPN, CDR2 SVGIG (reference sequence). CDR3 length equals 16 residues. The CDR3, as DNA: TGTGCCTGGAGTCCCGGGGGGAGCTCCTATAATTCACCCCTCCACTTT. Translated, it gives CAWSPGGSSYNSPLHF.

This clone came up a few times. V gene TRBV23-1 combines with J gene TRBJ1-4; weak D call: TRBD1 (6 bases). TRBV23-1 is an ORF, and what it does is uncertain. Trimming cost V 6 bases and J 5 bases, with 10 bases left between them. This CDR3 spans 13 amino acids. CDR3 amino acids: CASSRGDNEKLFF. CDR3 in DNA: TGCGCCAGCAGCAGGGGCGACAATGAAAAACTGTTTTTT.

The table lists this clone with a few counts. The rearrangement uses TRBV2 and TRBJ1-4; 8 bases map to TRBD1. CDR3 length: 14 amino acids. CDR1 and CDR2 from the germline V gene are SNHLY and FYNNEI. The V gene end was trimmed by 7 bases and the J gene end by 8 bases; junction bases not matched to a gene: 9. The CDR3 DNA follows: TGTGCCAGCACCGAGGACAGGGTCCACGAAAAACTGTTTTTT. Translated, it gives CASTEDRVHEKLFF.

V gene TRBV11-3 combines with J gene TRBJ2-1; 10 bases agree with TRBD2. The CDR3 has 14 residues. CDR1 and CDR2 from the germline V gene are SGHNT and YENEEA. The ends lost 8 bases at V and 9 bases at J; junction bases unmatched: 10. The CDR3 nucleotides are TGTGCCAGCTCCGGGGCTAGCGGGAGTAGTGAGCAGTTCTTC. As protein: CASSGASGSSEQFF.

The V and J genes are TRBV4-1 and TRBJ2-5, with 9 nucleotides matching TRBD1. CDR3 length: 15 amino acids. Trimming cost V 2 bases and J 5 bases; bases outside gene matches: 6. Germline-derived CDR1 and CDR2 are MGHRA and YSYEKL. In DNA form, the CDR3 reads TGCGCCAGCAGCCAACCTTACAGGGGGCTTGAGACCCAGTACTTC. It specifies CASSQPYRGLETQYF.

The rearrangement links TRBV28 to TRBJ1-2; 8 nucleotides match TRBD1. Germline V gene lookup returns CDR1 MDHEN and CDR2 SYDVKM. The CDR3 has 15 amino acids. V shed 8 bases and J 7 bases; nucleotides not matched to a gene: 15. CDR3 DNA sequence: TGTGCCAGCCTATCACGGACAGGGAAAGGCGGTGGCTACACCTTC. Translating gives CASLSRTGKGGGYTF.

The V gene is TRBV28, the J gene TRBJ1-1; possible D gene TRBD1, 5 bases. V shed 6 bases and J shed 10 bases, with 18 bases lying between them. In germline, CDR1 is MDHEN, CDR2 SYDVKM. CDR3 length equals 13 residues. CDR3 coding DNA: TGTGCCAGCAGGCTGACAGTTCTAAGGGGAGCTTTCTTT. Its translation is CASRLTVLRGAFF.

V usage is TRBV7-2 and J usage is TRBJ2-5; a possible D gene is TRBD1 (7 bases). Trimming removed 4 bases from V and 2 bases from J, with 17 bases in between. Per germline, CDR1 SGHTA and CDR2 FQGNSA. The CDR3 sequence is 16 residues long. The CDR3 loop reads CASSSLGGTVQETQYF. CDR3 coding DNA: TGTGCCAGCAGCTCTTTAGGGGGGACAGTACAAGAGACCCAGTACTTC.

J is TRBJ2-1 and V is TRBV2, with D unclear. This CDR3 is built from 15 residues. The V end was cut by 5 bases, the J end by 0 bases, with 11 bases between. From germline, CDR1 is SNHLY and CDR2 FYNNEI. The CDR3 loop is CASSSLAVSYNEQFF. The DNA for the CDR3 is TGTGCCAGCAGTTCCCTCGCGGTCTCCTACAATGAGCAGTTCTTC.

This chain links TRBV28 with TRBJ2-7, with TRBD2 matching over 8 bases. The germline CDR1 and CDR2 sequences are MDHEN and SYDVKM. This CDR3 is 14 amino acids long. Trimming took 2 bases from V and 6 from J; bases not matched to a gene: 6. This CDR3 is CASSLRLAGREQYF. CDR3 in DNA: TGTGCCAGCAGTTTACGGCTAGCGGGCCGCGAGCAGTACTTC. Based on the CDR3 plus reference TRBV28 and TRBJ2-7, the full variable domain is DVKVTQSSRYLVKRTGEKVFLECVQDMDHENMFWYRQDPGLGLRLIYFSYDVKMKEKGDIPEGYSVSREKKERFSLILESASTNQTSMYLCASSLRLAGREQYFGPGTRLTVT.

The chain combines TRBV7-8 with TRBJ2-7; D perhaps matches TRBD2 (6 bases). V gave up 5 bases and J gave up 3 bases, with 17 bases separating them. This CDR3 is built from 15 residues. Germline CDR1 and CDR2: SGHVS and FQNEAQ. The CDR3 loop is CASSHRTTGGYEQYF. CDR3 in DNA: TGTGCCAGCAGCCATAGGACAACCGGGGGCTACGAGCAGTACTTC.

The chain joins TRBV19 to TRBJ1-1, with D perhaps matching TRBD1 (5 bases). In germline, CDR1 is LNHDA, CDR2 SQIVND (reference sequence). This CDR3 is built from 13 residues. V was trimmed by 6 bases and J by 4 bases, leaving 12 bases between them. The DNA of the CDR3 is TGTGCCAGTAGGCTGGGACTGGGCACTGAAGCTTTCTTT. This encodes CASRLGLGTEAFF.

The CDR3 loop is CASGEMNTEAFF. The CDR3 nucleotides are TGTGCCAGCGGGGAGATGAACACTGAAGCTTTCTTT. The rearrangement links TRBV6-6 to TRBJ1-1; D gene ambiguous. Germline-derived CDR1 and CDR2 are MNHNY and SVGAGI (reference sequence). V gave up 8 bases and J gave up 0 bases, with 7 bases separating them. The CDR3 extends over 12 amino acids.

The chain recombines TRBV7-2 with TRBJ2-2, with 13 positions matching TRBD2. Germline trimming cut 1 base from V and 5 bases from J; bases unmatched to any gene: 4. This CDR3 is built from 17 residues. From germline, CDR1 is SGHTA and CDR2 FQGNSA. The CDR3 coding sequence is TGTGCCAGCAGCTTAGGGGGACTAGCGGGATTAACCGGGGAGCTGTTTTTT. It is translated as CASSLGGLAGLTGELFF.

This clone was observed a single time. The chain couples TRBV23-1 to TRBJ1-6; 7 bases are a match to TRBD1. TRBV23-1 has ORF status, its function being uncertain. Trimming at V came to 5 bases and at J to 4 bases, leaving 5 bases not matched to a gene. CDR3 size: 15 residues. CDR3 nucleotides: TGCGCCAGCAGTGGACCGGGACAGTATAATTCACCCCTCCACTTT. Residues: CASSGPGQYNSPLHF.

This clone appeared once. The CDR3 here is CASSDSHYGYTF. CDR3 sequence (DNA): TGTGCCAGTAGCGACAGTCACTATGGCTACACCTTC. The chain joins TRBV19 to TRBJ1-2; the D gene is possibly TRBD1 (5 bases). V shed 6 bases and J shed 3 bases, with 8 bases lying between them. CDR3 size: 12 residues. Germline V gene data show CDR1 as LNHDA and CDR2 as SQIVND (reference sequence).

This sequence joins TRBV12-3 or TRBV12-4 and TRBJ1-1; D is possibly TRBD1 (6 bases). V was trimmed by 7 bases and J by 5 bases, leaving 14 bases between them. CDR3 length equals 13 residues. CDR3 in DNA: TGTGCCAGCAATTACAGGGTGGTAACTGAAGCTTTCTTT. As protein: CASNYRVVTEAFF.

This sequence joins TRBV6-5 and TRBJ1-4, with D tentatively TRBD1 (5 bases). Per the germline V gene, CDR1 is MNHEY and CDR2 is SVGAGI. This CDR3 spans 13 amino acids. In nucleotides, the CDR3 is TGTGCTTCGAAGGGGCCTTTTAATGAAAAACTGTTTTTT. This gives the protein CASKGPFNEKLFF.

V usage is TRBV6-2 or TRBV6-3 and J usage is TRBJ2-7; 11 bases line up with TRBD1. V lost 4 bases to trimming and J lost 6 bases; unmatched junction nucleotides: 5. The CDR3 has 14 residues. The germline CDR1 and CDR2 sequences are MNHEY and SVGEGT. CDR3 sequence reads: CASSSRTGGSEQYF. The CDR3, as DNA: TGTGCCAGCAGTTCCCGGACAGGGGGCTCCGAGCAGTACTTC.